One sample yielded the 29 T cell receptor beta chains listed below, sequenced in a study of T cells after yellow fever vaccination. TCRdb re-analysed the 5' RACE reads in MiXCR, keeping a single row per CDR3 protein. The repertoire holds hundreds of thousands of distinct CDR3 sequences, with less than 15% as singletons. The specimen was PBMCs, collected on the day of the yellow fever booster vaccination. Receptors were obtained from a man aged 25 to 45 who received the YFV17D yellow fever vaccine.

In its sample, this clonotype was seen a few times. The chain uses TRBV4-2 and TRBJ1-1; 8 nucleotides match TRBD1. Germline V CDR1 and CDR2: LGHNA, YNFKEQ. CDR3 length: 16 residues. V shed 4 bases, J shed 1 base, and the junction held 8 bases outside the gene matches. CDR3 nucleotide sequence: TGTGCCAGCAGCCGGATGCGACAGGGGTCGAACACTGAAGCTTTCTTT. Translating it yields CASSRMRQGSNTEAFF.

This clonotype was counted between two and nine times. The gene calls are TRBV5-1 and TRBJ2-2; 7 bases agree with TRBD1. V lost 0 bases and J lost 7; bases outside the gene matches: 9. This CDR3 comprises 16 residues. CDR1 is SGHRS, CDR2 YFSETQ, per germline. CDR3 nucleotide sequence: TGCGCCAGCAGCTTGGAACTGGACAGGTCGGTCGGGGAGCTGTTTTTT. Its protein product is CASSLELDRSVGELFF. Filled out from reference TRBV5-1 and TRBJ2-2, the complete variable domain reads KAGVTQTPRYLIKTRGQQVTLSCSPISGHRSVSWYQQTPGQGLQFLFEYFSETQRNKGNFPGRFSGRQFSNSRSEMNVSTLELGDSALYLCASSLELDRSVGELFFGEGSRLTVL.

J is TRBJ2-7 and V is TRBV20-1, with D perhaps matching TRBD1 (5 bases). Germline V gives CDR1 DFQATT, CDR2 SNEGSKA (reference sequence). There are 11 residues in the CDR3. V was shortened by 7 bases and J by 3 bases, with 10 bases between the two germline ends. CDR3 nucleotide sequence: TGCAGTGTAAAACAGGTCTACGAGCAGTACTTC. This encodes CSVKQVYEQYF.

This clonotype was observed a handful of times. The chain employs TRBV7-2 and TRBJ2-7; D is ambiguous. Germline assignment: CDR1 SGHTA and CDR2 FQGNSA. The CDR3 is made up of 14 amino acids. V lost 3 bases, J lost 3 bases, and 12 bases lay in between. The CDR3 region has the DNA TGTGCCAGCAGCTTGGACGGGCCCAACTACGAGCAGTACTTC. Protein: CASSLDGPNYEQYF.

In this sample, this clonotype turned up a few times. The junction differs from germline at one of its ends, possibly a read error. The chain couples TRBV29-1 to TRBJ2-5, with a tentative D call TRBD2 (6 bases). The CDR3 contains 16 residues. Germline lookup yields CDR1 SQVTM and CDR2 ANQGSEA. CDR3 in amino acids: CSVEAGTHKMGDPQYF. The CDR3 coding sequence is TGCAGCGTCGAAGCCGGGACTCACAAAATGGGAGACCCCCAGTACTTC.

This clonotype has just a few counts. This chain links TRBV29-1 with TRBJ2-7; perhaps TRBD1 as D (6 bases). The CDR3 is 12 amino acids. Trimming pared 6 bases from V and 1 base from J, leaving 10 bases between. CDR1 and CDR2 (germline): SQVTM, ANQGSEA. For the CDR3, the DNA is TGCAGCGTCTGGACAGCATCCTACGAGCAGTACTTC. This codes for CSVWTASYEQYF.

The rearrangement links TRBV11-2 to TRBJ2-2, with D unclear. The V gene lost 1 base and the J gene lost 9 bases, with 9 bases spanning the gap. In germline, CDR1 is SGHAT, CDR2 FQNNGV. This CDR3 has 13 residues. The CDR3 sequence is CASSLGRIRELFF. DNA of the CDR3: TGTGCCAGCAGCTTAGGCCGTATCCGGGAGCTGTTTTTT.

This clonotype was found a few times. The chain joins TRBV6-1 to TRBJ2-5, with D possibly being TRBD1 (6 bases). This CDR3 contains 14 residues. Looked up from germline, CDR1 is MNHNS and CDR2 is SASEGT. Trimming left V 10 bases short and J 5 bases short, with 20 bases between. This CDR3 reads CAISPTGLGETQYF. The CDR3 DNA reads TGTGCCATATCACCCACAGGGCTCGGGGAGACCCAGTACTTC.

This clonotype was counted many times. The V call is TRBV30, the J call TRBJ2-7, with unresolved D. CDR1 is GTSNPN, CDR2 SVGIG, per germline (reference sequence). The CDR3 loop spans 13 amino acids. The ends were cut back, 3 bases at V and 4 bases at J, with 13 bases in the middle. CDR3 sequence reads: CAWSPPGEYEQYF. CDR3 bases: TGTGCCTGGAGCCCCCCGGGCGAATACGAGCAGTACTTC.

In this sample, this clonotype turned up a few times. The chain combines TRBV12-3 or TRBV12-4 with TRBJ2-5, with 7 bases fitting TRBD1. The length of the CDR3 is 13 residues. With V trimmed by 3 bases and J by 9 bases, 7 bases remained unmatched. The CDR3 nucleotides read TGTGCCAGCAGTTTGGGCGACAGGGCTTCCCAGTACTTC. This gives the protein CASSLGDRASQYF.

The rearrangement joins TRBV20-1 to TRBJ2-4; 12 positions agree with TRBD2. Trimming cost V 6 bases and J 6 bases; bases outside gene matches: 3. This CDR3 contains 13 residues. Germline CDR1 reads DFQATT; CDR2 reads SNEGSKA (reference sequence). In nucleotides, the CDR3 is TGCAGTGCCCCGACTAGCGGGAGAAACATTCAGTACTTC. It translates to CSAPTSGRNIQYF.

The chain employs TRBV10-1 and TRBJ1-1; D possibly corresponds to TRBD1 (6 bases). The CDR3 is 14 residues long. The germline V gene encodes CDR1 WNHNN and CDR2 SYGVQD (reference sequence). With 0 bases removed from V and 5 bases from J, the gap between germline ends came to 10 bases. The chain's CDR3 is CASSESGHGTEAFF. The CDR3 nucleotides read TGCGCCAGCAGTGAGTCGGGACACGGGACTGAAGCTTTCTTT.

Here the CDR3 DNA reads TGTGCCAGCTCACCTCACCAGGACGACGAGACCCAGTACTTC. This codes for CASSPHQDDETQYF. The gene calls are TRBV18 and TRBJ2-5, with no clear D. Looked up from germline, CDR1 is KGHSH and CDR2 is LQKENI. CDR3 length equals 14 residues. Trimming stripped 3 bases from V and 5 bases from J, with 13 bases between. The full variable domain, rest sourced from reference TRBV18 and TRBJ2-5, is NAGVMQNPRHLVRRRGQEARLRCSPMKGHSHVYWYRQLPEEGLKFMVYLQKENIIDESGMPKERFSAEFPKEGPSILRIQQVVRGDSAAYFCASSPHQDDETQYFGPGTRLLVL.

The table lists this clonotype with a few counts. The J gene is TRBJ1-3, the V gene TRBV4-3; unclear D gene. Per the germline V gene, CDR1 is LGHNA and CDR2 is YSLEER. CDR3 size: 16 residues. The V and J ends lost 1 base and 4 bases respectively, with 14 bases between them. CDR3 amino acids: CASSQAFRQPGNTIYF. The CDR3 nucleotides read TGCGCCAGCAGCCAAGCTTTTAGGCAGCCGGGAAACACCATATATTTT.

The V call is TRBV7-2, the J call TRBJ1-2; 7 bases line up with TRBD1. Germline V gives CDR1 SGHTA, CDR2 FQGNSA. This CDR3 is 15 amino acids long. V dropped 5 bases and J dropped 2; count of bases not matched to a gene: 8. CDR3 protein: CASSAPGTANYGYTF. In DNA, the CDR3 is TGTGCCAGCAGCGCCCCCGGGACAGCGAACTATGGCTACACCTTC.

The chain is built from TRBV16 and TRBJ1-2; the D is unclear. Germline CDR1 KGHSY, CDR2 FQNENV. This CDR3 spans 15 amino acids. V lost 7 bases to trimming and J lost 7 bases, with 22 bases between them. CDR3 sequence (DNA): TGTGCCAGCACCAGCAAACCCCTACTAGGCAGTGGCTACACCTTC. It is translated as CASTSKPLLGSGYTF.

The table lists this clonotype with a few counts. The chain combines TRBV15 with TRBJ2-7, with a tentative D call TRBD2 (6 bases). This CDR3 has 13 residues. Per the germline V gene, CDR1 is LNHNV and CDR2 is YYDKDF (reference sequence). V lost 1 base and J 7 bases, leaving 11 bases between the germline ends. CDR3: CATSRVGTEEQYF. The CDR3, as DNA: TGTGCCACCAGCAGAGTCGGGACTGAGGAGCAGTACTTC.

This rearrangement joins TRBV30 to TRBJ2-3; 7 positions match TRBD2. Germline V gene data show CDR1 as GTSNPN and CDR2 as SVGIG (reference sequence). Losses at the gene ends were 4 bases for V and 4 bases for J; bases not matched to a gene: 5. The CDR3 runs 13 residues. CDR3 in amino acids: CAWKTSSPDTQYF. The CDR3 DNA sequence: TGTGCCTGGAAGACTAGCTCTCCAGATACGCAGTATTTT.

This clonotype was counted between two and nine times. The chain joins TRBV3-1 to TRBJ2-2, with 9 bases fitting TRBD2. The ends lost 6 bases at V and 5 bases at J; junction bases unmatched: 7. The CDR3 spans 15 residues. The germline V gene encodes CDR1 LGHDT and CDR2 YNNKEL (reference sequence). The CDR3 here is CASRGLARGTGELFF. The CDR3 region has the DNA TGTGCCAGCAGGGGACTAGCCCGGGGGACCGGGGAGCTGTTTTTT.

The V and J genes are TRBV24-1 and TRBJ1-5, with D unresolved. Trimming left V 4 bases short and J 4 bases short, with 19 bases between. The CDR3 has 17 residues. Looked up from germline, CDR1 is KGHDR and CDR2 is SFDVKD. DNA of the CDR3: TGTGCCACCAGTGACACCTCTCGGTCCGCTATTAATCAGCCCCAGCATTTT. Its translation: CATSDTSRSAINQPQHF.

Ten or more counts support this clonotype. This sequence joins TRBV20-1 and TRBJ2-3, with TRBD2 matching over 7 bases. The CDR3 is 13 residues long. The V and J ends lost 6 bases and 1 base, in that order; junction bases with no gene match: 4. CDR1 and CDR2 from the germline V gene are DFQATT and SNEGSKA (reference sequence). CDR3 amino acids: CSAEGRGTDTQYF. The CDR3 region has the DNA TGCAGTGCGGAGGGGAGGGGCACAGATACGCAGTATTTT.

The chain recombines TRBV14 with TRBJ2-7, with TRBD1 as a possible D gene (7 bases). Trimming stripped 4 bases from V and 9 bases from J, with 16 bases between. The germline CDR1 and CDR2 sequences are SGHDN and FVKESK. The CDR3 has 13 amino acids. CDR3: CASSRQGGGPQYF. The CDR3 nucleotides read TGTGCCAGCAGCCGACAGGGTGGGGGGCCGCAGTACTTC.

This clonotype was recorded a few times. The chain is built from TRBV11-2 and TRBJ2-7; tentative D call: TRBD2 (5 bases). The V gene lost 6 bases and the J gene lost 5 bases, with 11 bases spanning the gap. Germline V gene lookup returns CDR1 SGHAT and CDR2 FQNNGV. The CDR3 contains 12 residues. The CDR3 is CASRRALDEQYF. The DNA for the CDR3 is TGTGCCAGCAGGAGGGCCCTGGACGAGCAGTACTTC.

This clonotype has more than one count but fewer than ten. The CDR3 DNA is TGCAGTGCTAGTCTAAAGTCCAGCGGGAGTTACAATGAGCAGTTCTTC. This gives the protein CSASLKSSGSYNEQFF. V usage is TRBV20-1 and J usage is TRBJ2-1, with 8 bases identical to TRBD2. This CDR3 has 16 residues. J was trimmed by 4 bases and V by 3 bases; bases with no gene match: 11. Germline values: CDR1 DFQATT, CDR2 SNEGSKA (reference sequence).

The chain carries TRBV6-1 and TRBJ2-3; D may be TRBD1 (6 bases). The CDR3 runs 19 residues. V gave up 6 bases and J gave up 2 bases, with 27 bases separating them. Germline values: CDR1 MNHNS, CDR2 SASEGT. CDR3 protein: CASRSYTSSQGMNTDTQYF. The CDR3 DNA is TGTGCCAGCAGGTCATACACCTCCAGCCAGGGGATGAACACAGATACGCAGTATTTT.

This clonotype has a handful of counts. The rearrangement uses TRBV25-1 and TRBJ2-7, with D perhaps matching TRBD1 (6 bases). This CDR3 contains 13 residues. Trimming took 8 bases from V and 12 from J, leaving 23 bases between them. CDR1 MGHDK and CDR2 SYGVNS come from the germline V gene. CDR3 in amino acids: CASQAIQGVGLYF. The DNA for the CDR3 is TGTGCCAGCCAAGCGATACAGGGTGTCGGGCTGTACTTC.

This clonotype has more than one count but fewer than ten. This chain uses TRBV3-1 with TRBJ2-1, with D possibly matching TRBD2 (5 bases). CDR1 LGHDT and CDR2 YNNKEL come from the germline V gene (reference sequence). The CDR3 length is 12 residues. V lost 11 bases, J lost 3 bases, and 11 bases lay in between. This CDR3 reads CAVGRNYNEQFF. The CDR3 DNA is TGTGCCGTGGGGAGAAACTACAATGAGCAGTTCTTC.

This clonotype showed up just a few times. The rearrangement joins TRBV3-1 to TRBJ2-2; D is unclear. V dropped 1 base and J dropped 7 bases, with 10 bases sitting between them. Germline CDR1 LGHDT, CDR2 YNNKEL (reference sequence). The CDR3 runs 14 residues. CDR3 loop: CASSQVDRHGELFF. DNA for the CDR3: TGTGCCAGCAGCCAAGTGGATAGACACGGGGAGCTGTTTTTT.

This chain uses TRBV20-1 with TRBJ1-2; 9 bases are shared with TRBD1. J gave up 3 bases and V 8 bases, and 16 bases lay outside the gene matches. The CDR3 has 16 amino acids. Germline V gene sequence: CDR1 DFQATT, CDR2 SNEGSKA (reference sequence). The CDR3 DNA follows: TGCAGTTATCACTCCCCCCGGACAGGGGACGACTATGGCTACACCTTC. This codes for CSYHSPRTGDDYGYTF.